This entry features one T cell receptor beta chain sequence. These data come from a study of blood T cell repertoires in COVID-19. About the study: T cells, B-cell-depleted T cells, or PBMCs supplied cDNA or gDNA.

Per the original methods: Amplification with reference gene primers provided the estimates of nucleated cell counts. Libraries were prepared by immunoSEQ multiplex PCR; TCRdb keeps only in-frame clonotypes and omits some of them. D and trimming were read from the DNA, whereas the V and J calls and clone size are those reported in that table. The sample gives 140,000 or so clones, approximately 88% of which show up once; about 10% is in the top ten. J gave up 2 bases and V 5 bases, and 8 bases lay outside the gene matches. CDR3 size: 15 residues. CDR1 and CDR2 (germline): LNHDA, SQIVND (reference sequence).

The chain has TRBV19 and TRBJ1-2; 7 bases line up with TRBD1. The sequenced sample consisted of peripheral blood. The TCR sequence derives from a man in his 60s with active or convalescent COVID-19. The CDR3 coding sequence is TGTGCCAGTAGTTACCCCGACAGGGCAAACTATGGCTACACCTTC. It translates to CASSYPDRANYGYTF.